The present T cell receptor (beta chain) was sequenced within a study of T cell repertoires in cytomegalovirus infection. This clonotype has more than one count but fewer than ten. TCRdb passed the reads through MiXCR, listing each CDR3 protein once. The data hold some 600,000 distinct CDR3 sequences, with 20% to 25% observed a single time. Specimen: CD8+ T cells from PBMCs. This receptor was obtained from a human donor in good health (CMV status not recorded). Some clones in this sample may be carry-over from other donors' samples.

The CDR3 coding sequence is TGTGCCAGCAGCTGGGGGACGAATTCCTACGAGCAGTACTTC. Amino acid sequence: CASSWGTNSYEQYF. The rearrangement uses TRBV13 and TRBJ2-7; either TRBD1 or TRBD2 may fit D (5 bases each). The CDR3 has 14 amino acids. Looked up from germline, CDR1 is PRHDT and CDR2 is FYEKMQ (reference sequence). The V and J ends lost 4 bases and 1 base respectively, with 11 bases between them.